These T cell receptor beta chains were read from a single sample in a study of T cells in Graves' hyperthyroidism and ophthalmopathy. TCRdb processed the multiplex PCR reads anew with MiXCR; each CDR3 protein has one entry. The sample gives approximately 400,000 distinct CDR3 sequences, 11% to 15% of which show up once; 25% to 30% is in the top ten. Material for sequencing was blood. The receptors were sampled from a man aged 45 to 65 with Graves' ophthalmopathy. CDR3s include the opening cysteine and the closing phenylalanine or tryptophan. D genes are given only for firm matches. Expanded clones get a size class; other rows say once, few or many, or leave the size out.

size,D,V,J,CDR3,DNA
many,TRBD2,TRBV27,TRBJ2-3,CASSSSGVITDTQYF,TGTGCCAGCAGCTCTAGCGGGGTTATCACAGATACGCAGTATTTT
many,TRBD2,TRBV7-9,TRBJ2-1,CASSLGLAGGSYNEQFF,TGTGCCAGCAGCTTAGGGCTAGCGGGAGGTAGCTACAATGAGCAGTTCTTC
many,.,TRBV6-1,TRBJ1-2,CASSEVQWGYTF,TGTGCCAGCAGTGAAGTTCAATGGGGGTACACCTTC
many,TRBD2,TRBV3-1,TRBJ2-1,CASSQFVSLLAGGPNNEQFF,TGTGCCAGCAGCCAATTCGTTAGTCTTCTAGCGGGGGGACCGAACAATGAGCAGTTCTTC
.,TRBD2,TRBV9,TRBJ2-3,CASSPQTSGRFDTQYF,TGTGCCAGCAGCCCACAGACTAGCGGGAGGTTCGATACGCAGTATTTT
few,.,TRBV2,TRBJ2-2,CASRLNSAGELFF,TGTGCCAGCAGATTAAATTCCGCCGGGGAGCTGTTTTTT
many,TRBD2,TRBV20-1,TRBJ2-7,CSAPKGTSRYEQYF,TGCAGTGCTCCGAAGGGGACTAGTCGTTACGAGCAGTACTTC
.,TRBD1,TRBV6-9,TRBJ2-7,CASSYQDRRQYEQYF,TGTGCCAGCAGTTACCAGGACAGGAGACAATACGAGCAGTACTTC
many,.,TRBV6-6,TRBJ1-1,CASSYVGGTEAFF,TGTGCCAGCAGTTACGTGGGGGGCACTGAAGCTTTCTTT
many,.,TRBV10-3,TRBJ2-2,CAISDSGASTGELFF,TGTGCCATCAGTGACAGCGGCGCCAGCACCGGGGAGCTGTTTTTT
.,.,TRBV28,TRBJ1-6,CASSFYGRDNSPLHF,TGTGCCAGCAGTTTCTATGGCCGAGACAATTCACCCCTCCACTTT
.,TRBD1,TRBV7-8,TRBJ1-2,CASSSVWDSFYGYTF,TGTGCCAGCAGCTCAGTATGGGACAGCTTTTATGGCTACACCTTC
many,.,TRBV11-3,TRBJ1-1,CASSLDNGVYAEAFF,TGTGCCAGCAGCTTAGATAACGGGGTTTATGCTGAAGCTTTCTTT
many,.,TRBV12-3/TRBV12-4,TRBJ2-5,CASSWTQETQYF,TGTGCCAGCAGTTGGACTCAAGAGACCCAGTACTTC
many,TRBD2,TRBV11-2,TRBJ2-7,CASSLEFREGYEQYF,TGTGCCAGCAGCTTAGAATTCCGGGAGGGTTACGAGCAGTACTTC
many,.,TRBV2,TRBJ1-5,CASRMELGNQPQHF,TGTGCCAGCAGAATGGAGCTAGGCAATCAGCCCCAGCATTTT
.,.,TRBV29-1,TRBJ2-1,CSVEDLRAHEQFF,TGCAGCGTTGAAGACTTACGGGCCCATGAGCAGTTCTTC
.,TRBD2,TRBV7-8,TRBJ2-3,CASSLAGSGKGYTQYF,TGTGCCAGCAGCTTAGCAGGCAGCGGGAAGGGTTATACGCAGTATTTT
few,TRBD2,TRBV6-1,TRBJ2-2,CASNGLGTSGSWTGELFF,TGTGCCAGCAATGGATTGGGGACTAGCGGGAGTTGGACCGGGGAGCTGTTTTTT
.,TRBD1,TRBV6-1,TRBJ2-3,CASSEGQGRADTQYF,TGTGCCAGCAGCGAGGGACAGGGGAGGGCAGATACGCAGTATTTT